This T cell receptor beta chain originates from a study of blood T cell repertoires in COVID-19. About the research overall: Both acute and convalescent COVID-19 samples were obtained from the United States, Italy and Spain. T cells, B-cell-depleted T cells, or PBMCs supplied cDNA or gDNA.

This table comes from immunoSEQ multiplex PCR, and its TCRdb copy is limited to in-frame clones, with some not included. The sample records about 200,000 clones, about 80% being singletons. Individuals drawn from 24 US areas were about 18 to 89 years old. Specimen: PBMCs or T cells enriched from blood (not recorded which). This TCR derives from a woman aged 55 to 70 with acute COVID-19.

The CDR3 DNA reads TGCGCCAGCAGTGAGGGGCTGGAAGCTTTCTTT. This sequence encodes CASSEGLEAFF. The chain joins TRBV10-2 to TRBJ1-1; the D is unclear. V lost 2 bases and J lost 8, with 6 bases in between. The CDR3 has 11 amino acids. Germline V lookup: CDR1 WSHSY, CDR2 SAAADI.